This note documents a single T cell receptor beta chain sequence. Its antigen remains unknown. Sequenced by immunoSEQ multiplex PCR; TCRdb stores in-frame clones only, minus some. The sample includes millions of clones, 90% to 95% of them seen just once. The sample comes from a study of shared clonotypes between healthy human individuals. The CDR3 consists of 16 residues. Germline V gene data show CDR1 as PRHDT and CDR2 as FYEKMQ (reference sequence). V lost 1 base and J 0 bases, leaving 11 bases between the germline ends. General study findings and limits: Unshared clonotypes carried lower generation probabilities than those common to all four donors.

This rearrangement joins TRBV13 to TRBJ2-3; tentatively, D is TRBD1 (6 bases). The sample taken for sequencing was naive CD4+ T cells sorted from blood. As to subset: CD45RA+ positively selected. The sequence was collected from a man aged 18 to 30 in good health. Here the CDR3 reads CASSLAGARSTDTQYF. The CDR3 DNA reads TGTGCCAGCAGCTTAGCAGGGGCTAGGAGCACAGATACGCAGTATTTT.